This T cell receptor beta chain was captured by sequencing in a study of blood T cells in healthy people across ages. Trimming took 5 bases from V and 3 from J; bases not matched to a gene: 7. Germline V gene sequence: CDR1 SGHAT, CDR2 FQNNGV. The CDR3 contains 14 residues. The use of a sample-barcoded 5' primer and a J-beta primer mix characterized a second PCR of about 7 to 12 cycles. MiXCR, applied by TCRdb to the 5' RACE reads, yields one record per CDR3 protein. Here the sample spans around 1,500,000 distinct CDR3 sequences, 35% to 45% being singletons. Study-wide findings and caveats: Age advanced and TCR beta diversity per million T cells fell, roughly linearly.

This clonotype was seen a handful of times. Its specificity is not known. Total RNA was isolated from each sample in quantities of at least 6 micrograms. The sequenced material came from blood. The gene calls are TRBV11-2 and TRBJ2-7, with 7 bases matching TRBD2. The source is a woman between 18 and 30 years old in good health. The CDR3 nucleotides are TGTGCCAGCAGCCCAGGCGGGAGAATCTACGAGCAGTACTTC. This codes for CASSPGGRIYEQYF.